Listed below are T cell receptor beta chains from one sample, sequenced in a study of blood T cell repertoires in COVID-19. The data were produced by immunoSEQ multiplex PCR, yet TCRdb's version contains in-frame clones alone and is incomplete. The top ten hold 4.8% of the sample, which has 90,000 to 95,000 clones, roughly 91% seen once. The sequenced sample was peripheral blood. All receptors derive from a woman of 80 years or more with active COVID-19. CDR3s include the opening cysteine and the closing phenylalanine or tryptophan. A D gene is named only where the DNA matches it firmly. Rows may omit the clone size; those that give it use once, few, many or a size class.

v_call	d_call	clone_size	j_call	cdr3_nt	cdr3_aa
TRBV10-3	TRBD1	-	TRBJ2-5	TGTGCCATCAGTGAGGTGGGGACAGGGGTAGGGGAGACCCAGTACTTC	CAISEVGTGVGETQYF
TRBV7-9	-	few	TRBJ1-1	TGTGCCAGCAGGAGCGGGACTGAAGCTTTCTTT	CASRSGTEAFF
TRBV19	-	-	TRBJ2-4	TGTGCCAGTAGTATGATAGCGGCCAAAAACATTCAGTACTTC	CASSMIAAKNIQYF
TRBV5-4	-	-	TRBJ1-1	TGTGCCAGCAGCTTGGTGGGGGGGCGGGCTTTCTTT	CASSLVGGRAFF
TRBV19	TRBD2	-	TRBJ2-7	TGTGCCAGTACTAAGGCGGGAGGCTCCTACGAGCAGTACTTC	CASTKAGGSYEQYF
TRBV27	-	-	TRBJ2-7	TGTGCCAGCAGGGCGAAACCGGGACTCAACCCCGAGCAGTACTTC	CASRAKPGLNPEQYF
TRBV7-8	TRBD1	few	TRBJ2-7	TGTGCCAGCAGCTTAGGACAGGGCCCCGAGTACTTC	CASSLGQGPEYF
TRBV5-1	TRBD2	-	TRBJ2-7	TGCGCCAGCAGCTTGGTACTAGCGGGCTCTACCTACGAGCAGTACTTC	CASSLVLAGSTYEQYF
TRBV4-3	-	-	TRBJ2-7	TGCGCCAGCAGCCAATACTACCTTACCGAGCAGTACTTC	CASSQYYLTEQYF
TRBV6-2/TRBV6-3	-	-	TRBJ2-1	TGTGCCAGCAGCCACCCGGGTGAGCAGTTCTTC	CASSHPGEQFF
TRBV24-1	-	once	TRBJ2-2	TGTGCCACCAGTGGGGGGGGCCGGTCGAACACCGGGGAGCTGTTTTTT	CATSGGGRSNTGELFF
TRBV19	TRBD1	-	TRBJ2-7	TGTGCCACCCGGGACAGGGACTCGTCCTACGAGCAGTACTTC	CATRDRDSSYEQYF
TRBV5-4	TRBD2	-	TRBJ2-4	TGTGCCAGCAGCCCCCACGGGACTAGCTATCACATTCAGTACTTC	CASSPHGTSYHIQYF
TRBV5-4	TRBD1	-	TRBJ2-1	TGTGCCAGCAGCACCCGGACAGGGCCCTTGGGGAATGAGCAGTTCTTC	CASSTRTGPLGNEQFF
TRBV7-8	TRBD2	-	TRBJ2-3	TGTGCCAGCAGCCGTCTTAGACTAGCGGGAGGGACCGGGTCGGATACGCAGTATTTT	CASSRLRLAGGTGSDTQYF
TRBV15	-	-	TRBJ1-4	TGTGCCACCAGCAGTGGGGGCCCGGCGGATGAAAAACTGTTTTTT	CATSSGGPADEKLFF
TRBV29-1	-	-	TRBJ1-5	TGCAGCGTTGCGGAGCATAGCAATCAGCCCCAGCATTTT	CSVAEHSNQPQHF